This TCR beta chain was profiled in a study of T cell responses to AZD1222 COVID-19 vaccine. Study outcomes and limitations: Only 6 or 7 people who got AZD1222 tested seropositive at baseline. Two AZD1222 doses significantly raised spike-specific TCR breadth and depth over controls. Among the donors, most were white British and more were female, and clonal diversity was possibly underestimated. Along spike, vaccine-associated CD4 TCRs were found throughout, with dominance at 160-218 and 743-854.

CDR3 size: 12 residues. V was trimmed by 4 bases and J by 7 bases, leaving 11 bases between them. CDR1 and CDR2 from the germline V gene are WSHSY and SAAADI. As to this clone: Its matching antigen is unknown.

Measured with immunoSEQ multiplex PCR; TCRdb has only the in-frame clones, and not every one. Among 70,000 to 80,000 clones listed, 80% were seen once. The chain links TRBV10-2 to TRBJ2-7; TRBD2 might be the D (5 bases). Sequencing was performed on peripheral blood, taken 28 days after the second AZD1222 dose. The sequence came from an adult who received the AZD1222 COVID-19 vaccine. The CDR3 DNA reads as TGCGCCAGCAGTGCGCGGGCCGGGGAGCAGTACTTC. Its protein is CASSARAGEQYF.